This TCR beta chain originates from a study of shared clonotypes between healthy human individuals. Points from the study as a whole: Relative to their counterparts shared across all four donors, non-shared clonotypes exhibited diminished generation probabilities.

A remark on this clone: Its cognate antigen is unknown.

Sequencing was performed with immunoSEQ multiplex PCR; in TCRdb, only in-frame clones are kept and a portion is missing. The table has about 690,000 clones, less than 95% seen once; the top ten hold 30% to 40%. V lost 5 bases, J lost 0 bases, and 9 bases stayed unmatched. The germline gives CDR1 SEHNR, CDR2 FQNEAQ (reference sequence). The CDR3 totals 17 residues. V usage is TRBV7-9 and J usage is TRBJ2-3, with TRBD2 matching 9 bases. Sequencing used memory CD8+ T cells from PBMCs. The sample's subset: CD45RO+ cells pooled with CCR7-negative TemRA cells. This sequence originates from a man aged 18 to 30 in good health. Some clones in this sample may be carry-over from other donors' samples. CDR3 sequence reads: CASSPSGTLTSTDTQYF. The CDR3 coding sequence is TGTGCCAGCAGCCCTAGCGGGACGCTGACTAGCACAGATACGCAGTATTTT.